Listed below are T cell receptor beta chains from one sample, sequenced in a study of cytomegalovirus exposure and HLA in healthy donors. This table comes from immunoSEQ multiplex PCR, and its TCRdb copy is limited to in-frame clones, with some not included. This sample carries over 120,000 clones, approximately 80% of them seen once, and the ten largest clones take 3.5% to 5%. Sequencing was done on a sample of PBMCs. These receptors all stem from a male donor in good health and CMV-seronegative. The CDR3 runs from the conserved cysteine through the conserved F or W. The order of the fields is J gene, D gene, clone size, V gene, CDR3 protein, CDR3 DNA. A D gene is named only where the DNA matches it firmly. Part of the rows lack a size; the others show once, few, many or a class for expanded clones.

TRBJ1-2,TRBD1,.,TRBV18,CASSPGQVYGYTF,TGTGCCAGCTCACCTGGACAGGTCTATGGCTACACCTTC
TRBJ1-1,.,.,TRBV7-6,CASSPKAGDTEAFF,TGTGCCAGCAGCCCAAAGGCAGGGGACACTGAAGCTTTCTTT
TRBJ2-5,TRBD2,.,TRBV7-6,CASSFAGTSGRVRETQYF,TGTGCCAGCAGCTTCGCCGGGACTAGCGGGAGGGTGCGAGAGACCCAGTACTTC
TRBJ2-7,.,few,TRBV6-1,CASSKTGTYEQYF,TGTGCCAGCAGTAAGACAGGAACCTACGAGCAGTACTTC
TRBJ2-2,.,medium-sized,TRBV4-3,CASSQDVSAPSTGELFF,TGCGCCAGCAGCCAAGATGTAAGCGCCCCCAGCACCGGGGAGCTGTTTTTT
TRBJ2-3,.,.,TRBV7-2,CASSLGHPLVKYF,TGTGCCAGCAGCTTAGGACATCCTCTGGTGAAGTATTTT
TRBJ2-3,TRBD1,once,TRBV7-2,CASGTGGRDTQYF,TGTGCCAGCGGCACAGGGGGCCGGGATACGCAGTATTTT
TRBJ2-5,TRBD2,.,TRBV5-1,CASSSSGAQETQYF,TGCGCCAGCAGCTCAAGCGGGGCTCAAGAGACCCAGTACTTC
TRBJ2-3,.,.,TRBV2,CASSEGPAVSTDTQYF,TGTGCCAGCAGTGAAGGGCCAGCGGTTAGCACAGATACGCAGTATTTT
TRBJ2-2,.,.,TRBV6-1,CASRREFTNTGELFF,TGTGCCAGCAGGCGCGAGTTTACGAACACCGGGGAGCTGTTTTTT
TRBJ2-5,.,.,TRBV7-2,CASSLGVIETQYF,TGTGCCAGCAGCTTAGGCGTTATAGAGACCCAGTACTTC
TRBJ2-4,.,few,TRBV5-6,CASSLGDRAKNIQYF,TGTGCCAGCAGCTTGGGCGACAGGGCCAAAAACATTCAGTACTTC
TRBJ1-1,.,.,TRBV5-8,CASSRVRSANTEAFF,TGTGCCAGCTCCCGAGTGAGGTCCGCGAACACTGAAGCTTTCTTT
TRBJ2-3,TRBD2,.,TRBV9,CASSVDWRETGTQYF,TGTGCCAGCAGCGTAGATTGGCGGGAGACTGGTACGCAGTATTTT
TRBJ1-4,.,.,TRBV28,CASSPSLRNEKLFF,TGTGCCAGCAGTCCTTCCCTGCGGAACGAAAAACTGTTTTTT
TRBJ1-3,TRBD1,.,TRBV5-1,CASSLRQGAPGNTIYF,TGCGCCAGCAGCTTAAGACAGGGGGCGCCTGGAAACACCATATATTTT
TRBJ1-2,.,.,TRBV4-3,CASSQDRGGYTF,TGCGCCAGCAGCCAAGACAGGGGTGGCTACACCTTC
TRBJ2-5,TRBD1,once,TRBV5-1,CASSNTGTGPQETQYF,TGCGCCAGCAGCAATACCGGGACAGGTCCCCAAGAGACCCAGTACTTC
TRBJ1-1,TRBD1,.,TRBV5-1,CASSRQGENTEAFF,TGCGCCAGCAGCAGACAGGGGGAAAACACTGAAGCTTTCTTT
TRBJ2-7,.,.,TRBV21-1,CASSKWVAEDYEQYF,TGTGCCAGCAGCAAGTGGGTAGCGGAAGACTACGAGCAGTACTTC